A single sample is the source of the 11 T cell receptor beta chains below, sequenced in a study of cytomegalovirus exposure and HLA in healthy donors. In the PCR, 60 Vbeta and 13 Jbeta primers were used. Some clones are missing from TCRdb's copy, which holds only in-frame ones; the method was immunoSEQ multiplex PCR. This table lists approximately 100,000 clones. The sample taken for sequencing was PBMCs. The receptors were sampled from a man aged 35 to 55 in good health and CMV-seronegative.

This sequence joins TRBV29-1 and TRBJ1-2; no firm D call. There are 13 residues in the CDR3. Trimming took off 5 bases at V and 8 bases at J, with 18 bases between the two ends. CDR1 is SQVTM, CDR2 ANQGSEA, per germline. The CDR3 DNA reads TGCAGCGTTCTCCAATTGTCGGGAATCGGCTACACCTTC. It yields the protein CSVLQLSGIGYTF. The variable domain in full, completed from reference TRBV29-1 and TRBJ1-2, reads SAVISQKPSRDICQRGTSLTIQCQVDSQVTMMFWYRQQPGQSLTLIATANQGSEATYESGFVIDKFPISRPNLTFSTLTVSNMSPEDSSIYLCSVLQLSGIGYTFGSGTRLTVV.

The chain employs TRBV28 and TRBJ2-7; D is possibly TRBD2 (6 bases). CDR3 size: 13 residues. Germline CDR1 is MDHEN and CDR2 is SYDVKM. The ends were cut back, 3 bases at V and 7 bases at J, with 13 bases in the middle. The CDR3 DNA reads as TGTGCCAGCAGTTTTGGACGCGGGAAGGAGCAGTACTTC. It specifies CASSFGRGKEQYF.

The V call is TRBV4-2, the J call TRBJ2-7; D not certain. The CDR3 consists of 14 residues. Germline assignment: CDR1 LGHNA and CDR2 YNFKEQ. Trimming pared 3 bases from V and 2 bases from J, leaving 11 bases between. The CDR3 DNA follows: TGTGCCAGCAGCCACGAGGAAACTACCTACGAGCAGTACTTC. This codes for CASSHEETTYEQYF.

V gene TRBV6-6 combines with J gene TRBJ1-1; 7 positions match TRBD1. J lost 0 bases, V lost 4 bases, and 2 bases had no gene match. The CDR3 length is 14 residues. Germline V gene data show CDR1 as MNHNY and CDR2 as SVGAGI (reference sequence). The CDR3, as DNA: TGTGCCAGCAGTTCGGGACAGATGAACACTGAAGCTTTCTTT. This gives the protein CASSSGQMNTEAFF.

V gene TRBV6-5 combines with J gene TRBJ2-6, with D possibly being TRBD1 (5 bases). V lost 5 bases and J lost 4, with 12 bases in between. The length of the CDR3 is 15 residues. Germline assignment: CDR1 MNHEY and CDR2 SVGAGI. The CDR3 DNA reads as TGTGCCAGCAGTCCTACAGGCTCAGGGGCCAACGTCCTGACTTTC. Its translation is CASSPTGSGANVLTF.

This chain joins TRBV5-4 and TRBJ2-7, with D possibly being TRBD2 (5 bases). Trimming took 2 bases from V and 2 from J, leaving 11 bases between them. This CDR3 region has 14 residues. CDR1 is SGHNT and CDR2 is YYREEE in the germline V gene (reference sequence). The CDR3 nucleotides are TGTGCCAGCAGCTTTGGGAGCGACGCCTACGAGCAGTACTTC. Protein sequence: CASSFGSDAYEQYF.

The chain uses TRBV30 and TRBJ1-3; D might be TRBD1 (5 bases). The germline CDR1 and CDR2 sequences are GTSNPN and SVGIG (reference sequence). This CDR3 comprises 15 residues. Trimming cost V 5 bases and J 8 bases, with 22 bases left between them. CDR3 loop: CAWGPGLPSRHTIYF. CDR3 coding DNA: TGTGCCTGGGGACCGGGACTCCCCTCGCGACACACCATATATTTT. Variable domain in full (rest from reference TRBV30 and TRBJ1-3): SQTIHQWPATLVQPVGSPLSLECTVEGTSNPNLYWYRQAAGRGLQLLFYSVGIGQISSEVPQNLSASRPQDRQFILSSKKLLLSDSGFYLCAWGPGLPSRHTIYFGEGSWLTVV.

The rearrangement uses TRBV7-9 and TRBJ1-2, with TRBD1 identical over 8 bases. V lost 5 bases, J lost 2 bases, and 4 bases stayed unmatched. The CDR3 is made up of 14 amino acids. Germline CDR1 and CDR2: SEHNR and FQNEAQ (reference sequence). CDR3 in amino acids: CASSPGGSNYGYTF. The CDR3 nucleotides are TGTGCCAGCAGCCCAGGGGGCAGCAACTATGGCTACACCTTC. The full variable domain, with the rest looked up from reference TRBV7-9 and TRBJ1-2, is DTGVSQNPRHKITKRGQNVTFRCDPISEHNRLYWYRQTLGQGPEFLTYFQNEAQLEKSRLLSDRFSAERPKGSFSTLEIQRTEQGDSAMYLCASSPGGSNYGYTFGSGTRLTVV.

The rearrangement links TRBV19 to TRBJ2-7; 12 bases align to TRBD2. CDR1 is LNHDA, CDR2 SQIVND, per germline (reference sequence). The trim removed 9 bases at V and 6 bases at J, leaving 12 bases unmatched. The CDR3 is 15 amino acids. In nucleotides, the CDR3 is TGTGCCAGCGGACTAGCGGGAACCTACGAGGGCGAGCAGTACTTC. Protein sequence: CASGLAGTYEGEQYF.

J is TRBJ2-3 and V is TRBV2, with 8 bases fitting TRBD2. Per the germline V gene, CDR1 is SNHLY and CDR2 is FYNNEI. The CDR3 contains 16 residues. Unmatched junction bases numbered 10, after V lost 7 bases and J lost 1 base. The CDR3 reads CASTAGGGMGTDTQYF. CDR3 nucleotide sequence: TGTGCCAGCACTGCGGGGGGCGGAATGGGCACAGATACGCAGTATTTT. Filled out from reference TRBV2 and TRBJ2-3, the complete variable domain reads EPEVTQTPSHQVTQMGQEVILRCVPISNHLYFYWYRQILGQKVEFLVSFYNNEISEKSEIFDDQFSVERPDGSNFTLKIRSTKLEDSAMYFCASTAGGGMGTDTQYFGPGTRLTVL.

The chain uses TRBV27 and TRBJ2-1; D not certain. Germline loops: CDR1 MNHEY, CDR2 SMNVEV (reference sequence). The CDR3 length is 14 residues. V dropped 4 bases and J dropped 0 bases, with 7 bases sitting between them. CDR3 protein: CASSSPSSYNEQFF. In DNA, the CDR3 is TGTGCCAGCAGTTCCCCTAGCTCCTACAATGAGCAGTTCTTC.